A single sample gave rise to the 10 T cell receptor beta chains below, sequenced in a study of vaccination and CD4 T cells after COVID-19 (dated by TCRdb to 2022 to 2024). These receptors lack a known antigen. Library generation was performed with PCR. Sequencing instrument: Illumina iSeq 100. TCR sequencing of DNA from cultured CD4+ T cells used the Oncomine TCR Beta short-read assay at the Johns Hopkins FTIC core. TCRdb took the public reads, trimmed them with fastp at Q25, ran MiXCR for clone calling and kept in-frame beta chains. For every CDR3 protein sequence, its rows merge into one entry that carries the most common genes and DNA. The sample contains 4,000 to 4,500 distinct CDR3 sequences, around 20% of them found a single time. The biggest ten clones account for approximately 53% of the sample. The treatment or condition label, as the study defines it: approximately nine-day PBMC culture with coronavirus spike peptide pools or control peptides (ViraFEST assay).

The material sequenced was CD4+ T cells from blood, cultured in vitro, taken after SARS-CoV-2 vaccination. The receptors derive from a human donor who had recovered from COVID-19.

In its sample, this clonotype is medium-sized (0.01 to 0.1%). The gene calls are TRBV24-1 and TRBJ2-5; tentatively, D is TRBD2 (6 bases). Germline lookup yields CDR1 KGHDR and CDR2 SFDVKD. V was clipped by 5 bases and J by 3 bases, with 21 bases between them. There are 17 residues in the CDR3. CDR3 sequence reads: CATSGNVGGELEETQYF. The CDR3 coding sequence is TGTGCCACCAGTGGAAATGTGGGCGGGGAACTCGAAGAGACCCAGTACTTC.

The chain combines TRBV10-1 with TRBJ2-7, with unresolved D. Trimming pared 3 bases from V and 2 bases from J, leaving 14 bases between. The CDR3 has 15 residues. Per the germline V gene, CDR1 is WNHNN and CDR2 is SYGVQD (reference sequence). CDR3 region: CASSETAGSPYEQYF. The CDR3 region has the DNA TGCGCCAGCAGTGAAACGGCAGGTTCCCCCTACGAGCAGTACTTC.

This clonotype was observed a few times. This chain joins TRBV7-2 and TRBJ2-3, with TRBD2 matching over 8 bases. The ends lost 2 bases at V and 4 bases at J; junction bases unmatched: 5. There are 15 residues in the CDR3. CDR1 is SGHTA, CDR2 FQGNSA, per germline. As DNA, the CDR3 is TGTGCCAGCAGCTTAACGGGGGGGGATTCAGATACGCAGTATTTT. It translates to CASSLTGGDSDTQYF.

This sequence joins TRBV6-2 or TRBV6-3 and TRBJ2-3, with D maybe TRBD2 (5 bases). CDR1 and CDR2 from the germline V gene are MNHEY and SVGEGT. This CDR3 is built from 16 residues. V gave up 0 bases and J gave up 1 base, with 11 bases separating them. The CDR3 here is CASSYSGAGGTDTQYF. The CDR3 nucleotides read TGTGCCAGCAGTTACTCCGGTGCCGGGGGCACAGATACGCAGTATTTT.

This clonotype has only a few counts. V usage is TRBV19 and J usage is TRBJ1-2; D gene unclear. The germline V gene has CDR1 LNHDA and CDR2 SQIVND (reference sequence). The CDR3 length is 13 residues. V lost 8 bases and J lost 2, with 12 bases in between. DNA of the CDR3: TGTGCCAGTTCCCGATCGGAGAACTATGGCTACACCTTC. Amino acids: CASSRSENYGYTF.

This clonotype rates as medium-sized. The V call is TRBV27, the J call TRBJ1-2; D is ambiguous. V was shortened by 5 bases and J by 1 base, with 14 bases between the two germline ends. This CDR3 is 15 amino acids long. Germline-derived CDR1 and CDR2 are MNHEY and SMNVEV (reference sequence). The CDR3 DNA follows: TGTGCCAGCAGTACCTCGTCGGCCCTTAACTATGGCTACACCTTC. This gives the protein CASSTSSALNYGYTF.

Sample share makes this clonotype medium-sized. CDR3 amino acids: CASVPTGVNYGYTF. CDR3 coding DNA: TGTGCCAGCGTCCCCACAGGGGTTAACTATGGCTACACCTTC. The chain uses TRBV7-9 and TRBJ1-2, with TRBD1 identical over 7 bases. Per germline, CDR1 SEHNR and CDR2 FQNEAQ (reference sequence). This CDR3 region has 14 residues. After removal of 8 bases from V and 1 base from J, the junction contained 7 bases not matched to a gene.

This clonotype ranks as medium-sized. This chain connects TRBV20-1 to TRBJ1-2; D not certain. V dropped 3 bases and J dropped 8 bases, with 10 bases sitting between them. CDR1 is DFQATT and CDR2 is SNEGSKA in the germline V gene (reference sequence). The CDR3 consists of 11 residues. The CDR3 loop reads CSASAGYGYTF. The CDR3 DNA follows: TGCAGTGCTAGTGCCGGTTACGGCTACACCTTC.

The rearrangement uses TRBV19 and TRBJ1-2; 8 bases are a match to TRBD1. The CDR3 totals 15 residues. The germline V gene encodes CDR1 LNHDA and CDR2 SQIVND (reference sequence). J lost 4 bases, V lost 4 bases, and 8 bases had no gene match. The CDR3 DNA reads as TGTGCCAGTAGTAAACCGGGACAGGCTTTCTATGGCTACACCTTC. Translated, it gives CASSKPGQAFYGYTF.

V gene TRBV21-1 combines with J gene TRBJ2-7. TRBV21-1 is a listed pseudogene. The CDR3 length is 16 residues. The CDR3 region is CASSKALTVTRDEQYF. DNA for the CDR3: TGTGCCAGCAGCAAAGCGCTTACAGTGACTCGGGACGAGCAGTACTTC.